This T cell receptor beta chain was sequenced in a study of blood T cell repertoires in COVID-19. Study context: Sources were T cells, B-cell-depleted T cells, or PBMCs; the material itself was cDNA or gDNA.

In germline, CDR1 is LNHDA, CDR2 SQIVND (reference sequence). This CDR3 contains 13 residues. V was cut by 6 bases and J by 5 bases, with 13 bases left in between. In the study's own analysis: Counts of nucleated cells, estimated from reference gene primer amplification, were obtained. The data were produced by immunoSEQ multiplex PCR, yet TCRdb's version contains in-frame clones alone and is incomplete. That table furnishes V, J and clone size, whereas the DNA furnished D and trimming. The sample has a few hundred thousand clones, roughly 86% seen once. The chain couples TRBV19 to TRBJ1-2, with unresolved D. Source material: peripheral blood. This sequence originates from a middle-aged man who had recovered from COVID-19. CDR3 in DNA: TGTGCCAGTAGGCTAGACGGAAAATATGGCTACACCTTC. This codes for CASRLDGKYGYTF.